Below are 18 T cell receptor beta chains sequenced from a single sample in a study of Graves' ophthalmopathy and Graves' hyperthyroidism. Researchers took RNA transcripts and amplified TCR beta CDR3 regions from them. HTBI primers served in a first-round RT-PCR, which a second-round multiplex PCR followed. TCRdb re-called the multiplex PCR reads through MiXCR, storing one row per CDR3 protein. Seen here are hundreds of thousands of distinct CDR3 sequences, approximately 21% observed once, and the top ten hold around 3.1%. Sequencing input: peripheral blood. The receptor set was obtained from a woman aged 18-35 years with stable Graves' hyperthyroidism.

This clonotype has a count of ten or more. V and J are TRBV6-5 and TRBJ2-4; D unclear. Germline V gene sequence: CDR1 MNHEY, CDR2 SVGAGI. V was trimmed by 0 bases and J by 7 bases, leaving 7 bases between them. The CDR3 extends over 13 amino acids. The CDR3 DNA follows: TGTGCCAGCAGTTACTCCCCGAAGAACATTCAGTACTTC. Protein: CASSYSPKNIQYF.

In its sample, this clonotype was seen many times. The CDR3 bases are TGCAGTGCTAGAAAGGACTATTTACGCGGAGAGACCCAGTACTTC. It is translated as CSARKDYLRGETQYF. The chain combines TRBV20-1 with TRBJ2-5; D is possibly TRBD2 (6 bases). Trimming removed 2 bases from V and 4 bases from J, with 17 bases in between. Per the germline V gene, CDR1 is DFQATT and CDR2 is SNEGSKA (reference sequence). The CDR3 sequence is 15 residues long.

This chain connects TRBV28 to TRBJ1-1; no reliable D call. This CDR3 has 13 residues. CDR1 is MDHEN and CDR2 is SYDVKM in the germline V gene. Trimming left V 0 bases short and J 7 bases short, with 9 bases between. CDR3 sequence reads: CASSLWDRNEAFF. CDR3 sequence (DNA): TGTGCCAGCAGTTTATGGGACCGAAATGAAGCTTTCTTT.

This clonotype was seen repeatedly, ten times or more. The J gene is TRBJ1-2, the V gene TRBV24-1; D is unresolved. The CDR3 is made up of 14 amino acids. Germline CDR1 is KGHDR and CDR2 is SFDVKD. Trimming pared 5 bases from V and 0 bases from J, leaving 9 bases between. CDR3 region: CATSAGATNYGYTF. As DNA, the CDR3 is TGTGCCACCAGTGCCGGAGCGACTAACTATGGCTACACCTTC.

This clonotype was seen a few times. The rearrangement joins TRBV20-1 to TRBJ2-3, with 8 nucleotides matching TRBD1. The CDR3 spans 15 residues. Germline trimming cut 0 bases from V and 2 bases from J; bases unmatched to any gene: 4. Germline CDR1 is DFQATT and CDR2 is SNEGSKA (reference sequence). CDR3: CSARDTQGATDTQYF. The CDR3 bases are TGCAGTGCTAGAGATACCCAGGGGGCCACAGATACGCAGTATTTT.

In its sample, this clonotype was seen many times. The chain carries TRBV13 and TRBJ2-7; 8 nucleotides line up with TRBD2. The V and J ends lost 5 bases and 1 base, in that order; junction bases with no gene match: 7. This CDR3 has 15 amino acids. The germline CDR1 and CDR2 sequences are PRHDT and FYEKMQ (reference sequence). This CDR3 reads CASSNGVAGSYEQYF. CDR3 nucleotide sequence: TGTGCCAGCAGCAACGGAGTAGCGGGGTCCTACGAGCAGTACTTC. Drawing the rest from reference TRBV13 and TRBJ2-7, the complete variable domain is AAGVIQSPRHLIKEKRETATLKCYPIPRHDTVYWYQQGPGQDPQFLISFYEKMQSDKGSIPDRFSAQQFSDYHSELNMSSLELGDSALYFCASSNGVAGSYEQYFGPGTRLTVT.

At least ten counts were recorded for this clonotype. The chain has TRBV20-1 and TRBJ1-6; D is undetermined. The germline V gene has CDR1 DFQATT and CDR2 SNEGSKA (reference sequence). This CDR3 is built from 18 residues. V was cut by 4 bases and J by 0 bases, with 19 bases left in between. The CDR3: CSATTPGGPSSYNSPLHF. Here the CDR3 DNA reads TGCAGTGCTACCACCCCGGGAGGGCCGAGCTCCTATAATTCACCCCTCCACTTT.

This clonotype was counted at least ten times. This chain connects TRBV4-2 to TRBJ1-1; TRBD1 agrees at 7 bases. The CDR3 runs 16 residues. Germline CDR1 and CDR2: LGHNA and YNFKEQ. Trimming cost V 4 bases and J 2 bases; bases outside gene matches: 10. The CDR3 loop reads CASSPRIRGSNTEAFF. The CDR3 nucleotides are TGTGCCAGCAGCCCTCGTATCAGGGGGTCCAACACTGAAGCTTTCTTT.

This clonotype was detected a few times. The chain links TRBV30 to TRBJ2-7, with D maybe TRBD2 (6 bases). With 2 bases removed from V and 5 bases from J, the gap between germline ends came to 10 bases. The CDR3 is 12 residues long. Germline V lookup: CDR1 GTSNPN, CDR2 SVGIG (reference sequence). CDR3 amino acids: CAWSTGGDEQYF. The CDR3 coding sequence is TGTGCCTGGAGTACCGGGGGAGACGAGCAGTACTTC.

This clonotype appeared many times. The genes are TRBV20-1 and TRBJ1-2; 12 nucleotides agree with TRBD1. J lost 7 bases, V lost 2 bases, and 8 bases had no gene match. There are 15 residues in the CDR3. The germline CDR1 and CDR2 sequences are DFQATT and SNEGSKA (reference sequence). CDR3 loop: CSARTPGQGASGYTF. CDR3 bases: TGCAGTGCTAGAACACCGGGACAGGGGGCGAGTGGCTACACCTTC.

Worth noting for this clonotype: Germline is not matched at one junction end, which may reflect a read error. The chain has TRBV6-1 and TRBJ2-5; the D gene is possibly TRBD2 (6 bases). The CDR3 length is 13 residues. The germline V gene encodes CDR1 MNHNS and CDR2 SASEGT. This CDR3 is CAISDGGRETQYF. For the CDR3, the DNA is TGTGCCATCAGTGATGGTGGGAGGGAGACCCAGTACTTC.

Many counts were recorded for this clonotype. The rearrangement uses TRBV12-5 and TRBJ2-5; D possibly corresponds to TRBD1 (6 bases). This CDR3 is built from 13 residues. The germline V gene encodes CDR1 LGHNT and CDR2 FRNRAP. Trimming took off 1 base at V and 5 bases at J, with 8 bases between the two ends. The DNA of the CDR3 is TGTGCTAGTGGTTTGGACAGGGCCGAGACCCAGTACTTC. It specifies CASGLDRAETQYF.

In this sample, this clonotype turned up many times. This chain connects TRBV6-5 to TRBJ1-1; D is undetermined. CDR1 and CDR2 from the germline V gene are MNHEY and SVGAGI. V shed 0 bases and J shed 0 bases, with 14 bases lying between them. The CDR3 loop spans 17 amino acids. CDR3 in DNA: TGTGCCAGCAGTTACTCGAATTTGCGGGCCTTGAACACTGAAGCTTTCTTT. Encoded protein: CASSYSNLRALNTEAFF.

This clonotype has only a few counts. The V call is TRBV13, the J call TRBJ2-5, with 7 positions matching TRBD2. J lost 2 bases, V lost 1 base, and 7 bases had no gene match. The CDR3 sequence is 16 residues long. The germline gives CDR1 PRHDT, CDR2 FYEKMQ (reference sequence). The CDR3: CASSLERAGWQETQYF. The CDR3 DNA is TGTGCCAGCAGCTTAGAGCGAGCGGGGTGGCAAGAGACCCAGTACTTC.

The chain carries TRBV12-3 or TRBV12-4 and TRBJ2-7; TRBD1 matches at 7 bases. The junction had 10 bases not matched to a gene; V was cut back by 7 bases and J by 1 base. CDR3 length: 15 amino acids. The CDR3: CASNLGTASSYEQYF. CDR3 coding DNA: TGTGCCAGCAACCTTGGGACAGCCTCTTCCTACGAGCAGTACTTC.

The chain's CDR3 is CASSLRTSGRSYEQYF. The CDR3, as DNA: TGTGCCAGCAGCCTCCGGACTAGCGGGAGGTCCTACGAGCAGTACTTC. The V and J genes are TRBV5-6 and TRBJ2-7, with 14 bases lining up with TRBD2. The CDR3 spans 16 residues. J gave up 1 base and V 4 bases, and 4 bases lay outside the gene matches. Germline values: CDR1 SGHDT, CDR2 YYEEEE.

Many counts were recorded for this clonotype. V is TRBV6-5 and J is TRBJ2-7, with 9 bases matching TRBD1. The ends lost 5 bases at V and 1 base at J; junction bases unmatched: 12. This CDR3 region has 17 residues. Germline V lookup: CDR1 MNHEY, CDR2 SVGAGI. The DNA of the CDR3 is TGTGCCAGCAGTCCACGGGTGGGACAGGGCCTATCCTACGAGCAGTACTTC. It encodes CASSPRVGQGLSYEQYF.

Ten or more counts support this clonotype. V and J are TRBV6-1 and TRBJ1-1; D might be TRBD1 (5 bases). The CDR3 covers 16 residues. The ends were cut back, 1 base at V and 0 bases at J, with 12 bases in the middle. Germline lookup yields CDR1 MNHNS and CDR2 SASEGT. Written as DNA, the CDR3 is TGTGCCAGCAGTGAAGGTCCAGGGAGAATGAACACTGAAGCTTTCTTT. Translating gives CASSEGPGRMNTEAFF.